These 19 T cell receptor beta chains were sequenced from one sample in a study of blood T cell repertoires in COVID-19. Assay used: immunoSEQ multiplex PCR; TCRdb lists only in-frame clones, some missing. The sample has 45,000 to 55,000 clones; roughly 91% are singletons. The sequencing input was peripheral blood. The receptors come from a human donor in a cohort sampled during active COVID-19.

The rearrangement joins TRBV6-5 to TRBJ1-6, with 7 bases matching TRBD1. This CDR3 contains 14 residues. Germline CDR1 reads MNHEY; CDR2 reads SVGAGI. The J segment lost 5 bases and the V segment lost 7 bases, leaving 5 bases of the junction unmatched. The CDR3 protein is CASKGQADNSPLHF. The CDR3 DNA is TGTGCCAGCAAAGGACAGGCAGATAATTCACCCCTCCACTTT.

The V gene is TRBV5-1, the J gene TRBJ2-1; 12 bases fit TRBD2. This CDR3 is 14 amino acids long. V shed 5 bases, J shed 9 bases, and the junction held 6 bases outside the gene matches. Germline lookup yields CDR1 SGHRS and CDR2 YFSETQ. The CDR3 sequence: CASRLAGGRGEQFF. The DNA of the CDR3 is TGCGCCAGCAGACTAGCGGGAGGACGTGGTGAGCAGTTCTTC.

The chain joins TRBV7-9 to TRBJ2-7; TRBD2 matches at 9 bases. V lost 5 bases to trimming and J lost 2 bases; unmatched junction nucleotides: 13. CDR1 is SEHNR, CDR2 FQNEAQ, per germline (reference sequence). This CDR3 is built from 17 residues. Here the CDR3 DNA reads TGTGCCAGCAGCCTAGGCCCCCTTAGCGGGAGTGCCTACGAGCAGTACTTC. Residues: CASSLGPLSGSAYEQYF.

The chain has TRBV6-2 or TRBV6-3 and TRBJ2-7, with 15 positions matching TRBD2. V lost 3 bases to trimming and J lost 5 bases; unmatched junction nucleotides: 8. The CDR3 runs 17 residues. CDR1 MNHEY and CDR2 SVGEGT come from the germline V gene. The CDR3 loop reads CASSYRGLAGGLDEQYF. DNA for the CDR3: TGTGCCAGCAGTTATAGGGGACTAGCGGGAGGATTGGACGAGCAGTACTTC.

This clone appeared a single time. The V gene is TRBV5-6, the J gene TRBJ2-5; 15 positions match TRBD2. V dropped 5 bases and J dropped 1; count of bases not matched to a gene: 6. Germline CDR1 and CDR2: SGHDT and YYEEEE. The CDR3 spans 17 residues. Here the CDR3 reads CASRSGTSGRFQETQYF. For the CDR3, the DNA is TGTGCCAGCAGATCCGGGACTAGCGGGAGGTTCCAAGAGACCCAGTACTTC.

The genes are TRBV19 and TRBJ2-5; D perhaps matches TRBD1 (6 bases). The CDR3 sequence is 14 residues long. Germline CDR1 reads LNHDA; CDR2 reads SQIVND (reference sequence). Deletions cut 4 bases from V and 2 bases from J, with 11 bases between. CDR3 sequence (DNA): TGTGCCAGTAGTACCCTCGACAGGCAAGAGACCCAGTACTTC. Translated: CASSTLDRQETQYF.

The chain carries TRBV5-6 and TRBJ1-1; possible D gene TRBD1, 6 bases. Germline lookup yields CDR1 SGHDT and CDR2 YYEEEE. Trimming cost V 2 bases and J 5 bases, with 13 bases left between them. The CDR3 covers 14 residues. Here the CDR3 DNA reads TGTGCCAGCAGCTTCGTGGGGGCGGCGACTGAAGCTTTCTTT. It yields the protein CASSFVGAATEAFF.

The chain couples TRBV5-1 to TRBJ2-3; D is possibly TRBD2 (5 bases). V shed 0 bases and J shed 2 bases, with 10 bases lying between them. The CDR3 totals 15 residues. Germline V lookup: CDR1 SGHRS, CDR2 YFSETQ. In DNA form, the CDR3 reads TGCGCCAGCAGCTTGGCTCTAGCAAACACAGATACGCAGTATTTT. This translates into CASSLALANTDTQYF.

This chain links TRBV18 with TRBJ2-1; 8 bases align to TRBD1. Germline-derived CDR1 and CDR2 are KGHSH and LQKENI. The CDR3 extends over 17 amino acids. V gave up 3 bases and J gave up 0 bases; unmatched junction bases: 7. The CDR3 coding sequence is TGTGCCAGCTCACCGAAGACCAGGGGGCACTCCTACAATGAGCAGTTCTTC. Translating it yields CASSPKTRGHSYNEQFF.

The V call is TRBV7-2, the J call TRBJ1-2; TRBD1 matches at 10 bases. Germline-derived CDR1 and CDR2 are SGHTA and FQGNSA. J lost 3 bases, V lost 2 bases, and 3 bases had no gene match. The CDR3 has 15 amino acids. The DNA of the CDR3 is TGTGCCAGCAGCTTACGGACAGGGGGGGACTATGGCTACACCTTC. This gives the protein CASSLRTGGDYGYTF.

The V and J genes are TRBV5-1 and TRBJ1-4, with D possibly matching TRBD1 (6 bases). This CDR3 spans 14 amino acids. Germline V gives CDR1 SGHRS, CDR2 YFSETQ. V lost 4 bases and J lost 8, with 15 bases in between. The DNA of the CDR3 is TGCGCCAGCAGCCTCAACAGGGTAGACGAAAAACTGTTTTTT. Protein: CASSLNRVDEKLFF.

The chain has TRBV5-1 and TRBJ1-3; D possibly corresponds to TRBD1 (5 bases). Trimming pared 4 bases from V and 4 bases from J, leaving 12 bases between. Looked up from germline, CDR1 is SGHRS and CDR2 is YFSETQ. This CDR3 has 14 residues. In DNA form, the CDR3 reads TGCGCCAGCAGCCCGACAGTTGCGGGAAACACCATATATTTT. Protein sequence: CASSPTVAGNTIYF.

A note on this clone: The sample holds other DNA sequences that translate to the same CDR3. The chain employs TRBV7-3 and TRBJ2-2, with 8 bases that match TRBD2. Germline CDR1 is SGHTA and CDR2 is FQGTGA. The length of the CDR3 is 14 residues. Losses at the gene ends were 6 bases for V and 7 bases for J; bases not matched to a gene: 7. The CDR3 loop is CASSPRGAGGELFF. The CDR3 DNA follows: TGTGCCAGCAGTCCGCGGGGGGCGGGCGGGGAGCTGTTTTTT.

J is TRBJ1-1 and V is TRBV2, with a tentative D call TRBD1 (6 bases). Trimming cost V 4 bases and J 0 bases, with 6 bases left between them. The germline gives CDR1 SNHLY, CDR2 FYNNEI. This CDR3 region has 13 residues. The CDR3 loop is CASSGDMNTEAFF. CDR3 nucleotide sequence: TGTGCCAGCAGTGGGGACATGAACACTGAAGCTTTCTTT.

The chain couples TRBV14 to TRBJ1-4; D unresolved. V was shortened by 1 base and J by 5 bases, with 11 bases between the two germline ends. Looked up from germline, CDR1 is SGHDN and CDR2 is FVKESK. There are 15 residues in the CDR3. Here the CDR3 DNA reads TGTGCCAGCAGCCAAGGGTCGAGGGTCAATGAAAAACTGTTTTTT. This gives the protein CASSQGSRVNEKLFF.

V usage is TRBV27 and J usage is TRBJ2-7; D is unresolved. Germline loops: CDR1 MNHEY, CDR2 SMNVEV (reference sequence). Trimming removed 0 bases from V and 2 bases from J, with 11 bases in between. The CDR3 extends over 15 amino acids. The CDR3, as DNA: TGTGCCAGCAGTTTATCACATACCGCCGCCTACGAGCAGTACTTC. It codes for CASSLSHTAAYEQYF.

The chain links TRBV28 to TRBJ2-2; TRBD2 matches at 7 bases. Germline CDR1 and CDR2: MDHEN and SYDVKM. CDR3 length: 16 amino acids. J was trimmed by 0 bases and V by 6 bases; bases with no gene match: 7. Here the CDR3 reads CASSRPTSTNTGELFF. The CDR3, as DNA: TGTGCCAGCAGCCGTCCGACTAGCACGAACACCGGGGAGCTGTTTTTT.

The gene calls are TRBV10-3 and TRBJ2-7; 11 nucleotides match TRBD1. This CDR3 spans 15 amino acids. The germline V gene encodes CDR1 ENHRY and CDR2 SYGVKD. With 3 bases clipped from V and 7 bases from J, the junction kept 8 bases outside the gene matches. The CDR3: CAISETGQGGREQYF. The CDR3 DNA follows: TGTGCCATCAGTGAAACGGGACAGGGGGGTAGAGAGCAGTACTTC.

V usage is TRBV11-2 and J usage is TRBJ2-1; the match to TRBD2 covers 9 bases. This CDR3 is built from 17 residues. Germline V gene lookup returns CDR1 SGHAT and CDR2 FQNNGV. The J segment lost 3 bases and the V segment lost 5 bases, leaving 11 bases of the junction unmatched. The CDR3 DNA reads as TGTGCCAGCAGCCCACTCGGCGGGGGGGCGGTCTACAATGAGCAGTTCTTC. Protein product: CASSPLGGGAVYNEQFF. The variable domain in full, with the rest retrieved from reference TRBV11-2 and TRBJ2-1, is EAGVAQSPRYKIIEKRQSVAFWCNPISGHATLYWYQQILGQGPKLLIQFQNNGVVDDSQLPKDRFSAERLKGVDSTLKIQPAKLEDSAVYLCASSPLGGGAVYNEQFFGPGTRLTVL.